Sequencing of this TCR beta chain was carried out in a study of T cell repertoires and HLA-DP antigens. Across the whole study: Alloreactive CD4+ T cells targeted HLA-DP on transduced HeLa.

V lost 6 bases, J lost 2 bases, and 10 bases lay in between. The CDR3 loop spans 14 amino acids. Per the germline V gene, CDR1 is MNHEY and CDR2 is SVGAGI. CD4+ T cells, purified by negative selection, averaged roughly 98% purity. About this clone: Its cognate antigen is unknown.

This table comes from immunoSEQ multiplex PCR, and its TCRdb copy is limited to in-frame clones, with some not included. The sample has some 110,000 clones, 92% seen once; the top ten hold approximately 0.25%. Whole-study results and caveats: Against both alloantigens, CD137+ clonality was similar, approximately 0.39. Against one allele, clones undetected before culture averaged roughly 38%; against the other, approximately 51%.

The chain links TRBV6-5 to TRBJ2-2; D gene ambiguous. The TCR comes from a woman under 30 in good health and CMV-seronegative. Sequenced: CD4+ T cells from PBMCs. The CDR3 loop reads CASRSSHNTGELFF. CDR3 nucleotide sequence: TGTGCCAGCAGGAGCAGCCACAACACCGGGGAGCTGTTTTTT.